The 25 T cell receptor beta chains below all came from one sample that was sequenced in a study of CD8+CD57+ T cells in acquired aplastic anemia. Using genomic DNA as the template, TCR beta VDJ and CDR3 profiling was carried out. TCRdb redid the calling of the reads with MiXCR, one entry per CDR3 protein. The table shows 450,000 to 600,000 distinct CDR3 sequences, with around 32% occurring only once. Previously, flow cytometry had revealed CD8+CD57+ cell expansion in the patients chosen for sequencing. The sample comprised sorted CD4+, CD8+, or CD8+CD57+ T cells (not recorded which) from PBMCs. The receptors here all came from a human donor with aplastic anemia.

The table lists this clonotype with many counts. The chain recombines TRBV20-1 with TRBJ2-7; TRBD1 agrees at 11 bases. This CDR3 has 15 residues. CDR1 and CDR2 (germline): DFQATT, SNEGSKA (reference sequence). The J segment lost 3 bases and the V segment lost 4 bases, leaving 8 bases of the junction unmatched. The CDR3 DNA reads TGCAGTGCTACGGCCGGGACAGGGGGTATCTACGAGCAGTACTTC. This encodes CSATAGTGGIYEQYF.

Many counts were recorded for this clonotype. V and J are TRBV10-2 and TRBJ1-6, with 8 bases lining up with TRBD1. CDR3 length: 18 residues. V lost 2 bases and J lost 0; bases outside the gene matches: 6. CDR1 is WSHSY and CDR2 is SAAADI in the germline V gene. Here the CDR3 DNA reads TGCGCCAGCAGTGAGACAGGGGGGAAGAACTCCTATAATTCACCCCTCCACTTT. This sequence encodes CASSETGGKNSYNSPLHF.

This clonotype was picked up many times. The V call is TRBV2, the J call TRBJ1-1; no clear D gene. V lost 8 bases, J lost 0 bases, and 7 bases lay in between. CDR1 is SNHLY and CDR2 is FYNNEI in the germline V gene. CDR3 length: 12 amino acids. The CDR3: CASFELNTEAFF. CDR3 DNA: TGTGCCAGCTTTGAATTGAACACTGAAGCTTTCTTT.

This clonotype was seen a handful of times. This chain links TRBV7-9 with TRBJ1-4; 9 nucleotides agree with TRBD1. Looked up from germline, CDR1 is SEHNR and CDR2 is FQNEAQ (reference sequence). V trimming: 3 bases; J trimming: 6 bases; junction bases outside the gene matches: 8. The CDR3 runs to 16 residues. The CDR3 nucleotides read TGTGCCAGCAGCTTCGGGGGGACAGGGATGTATGAAAAACTGTTTTTT. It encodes CASSFGGTGMYEKLFF.

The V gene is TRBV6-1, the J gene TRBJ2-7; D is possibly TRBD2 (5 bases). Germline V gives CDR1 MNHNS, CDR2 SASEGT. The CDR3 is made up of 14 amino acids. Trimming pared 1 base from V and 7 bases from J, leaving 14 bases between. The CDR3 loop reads CASSEVGSDGEQYF. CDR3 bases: TGTGCCAGCAGTGAAGTAGGTAGCGACGGAGAGCAGTACTTC.

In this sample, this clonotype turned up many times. CDR3 sequence (DNA): TGTGCCAGCGCTGCGGAGTCCTACGAGCAGTACTTC. Translated, it gives CASAAESYEQYF. The genes are TRBV2 and TRBJ2-7; no clear D gene. Germline CDR1 SNHLY, CDR2 FYNNEI. V lost 8 bases and J lost 1, with 9 bases in between. The CDR3 is made up of 12 amino acids.

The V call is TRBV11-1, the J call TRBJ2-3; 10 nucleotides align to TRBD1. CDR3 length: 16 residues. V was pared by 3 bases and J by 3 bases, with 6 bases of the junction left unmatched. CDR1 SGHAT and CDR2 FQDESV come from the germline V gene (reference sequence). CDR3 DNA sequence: TGTGCCAGCAGCTTGACAGGGGGCAGGAGGACAGATACGCAGTATTTT. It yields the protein CASSLTGGRRTDTQYF.

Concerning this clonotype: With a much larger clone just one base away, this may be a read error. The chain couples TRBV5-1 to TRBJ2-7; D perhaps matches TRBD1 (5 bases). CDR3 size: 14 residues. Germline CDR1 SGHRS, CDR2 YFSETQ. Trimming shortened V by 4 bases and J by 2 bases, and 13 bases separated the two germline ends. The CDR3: CASSPRQSPYEQYF. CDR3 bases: TGCGCCAGCAGCCCCCGACAGTCTCCCTACGAGCAGTACTTC.

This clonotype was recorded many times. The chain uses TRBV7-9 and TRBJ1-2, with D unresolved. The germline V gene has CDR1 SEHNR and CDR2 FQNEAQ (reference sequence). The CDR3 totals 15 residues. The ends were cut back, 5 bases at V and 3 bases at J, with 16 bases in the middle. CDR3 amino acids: CASSRGRSSDYGYTF. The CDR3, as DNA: TGTGCCAGCAGCCGAGGCAGGTCTAGCGACTATGGCTACACCTTC.

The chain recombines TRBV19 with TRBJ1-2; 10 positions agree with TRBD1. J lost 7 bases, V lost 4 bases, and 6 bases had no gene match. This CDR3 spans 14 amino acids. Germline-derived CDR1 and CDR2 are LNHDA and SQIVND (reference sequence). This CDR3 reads CASSSGTGAGGYTF. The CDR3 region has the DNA TGTGCCAGTAGTAGCGGGACAGGGGCTGGTGGCTACACCTTC.

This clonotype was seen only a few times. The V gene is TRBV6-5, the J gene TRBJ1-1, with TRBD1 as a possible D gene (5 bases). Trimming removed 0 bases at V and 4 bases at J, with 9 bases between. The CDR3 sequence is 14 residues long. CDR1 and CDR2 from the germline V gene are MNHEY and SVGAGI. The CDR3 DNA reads TGTGCCAGCAGTTACTCGGGGGAGGGCACTGAAGCTTTCTTT. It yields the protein CASSYSGEGTEAFF.

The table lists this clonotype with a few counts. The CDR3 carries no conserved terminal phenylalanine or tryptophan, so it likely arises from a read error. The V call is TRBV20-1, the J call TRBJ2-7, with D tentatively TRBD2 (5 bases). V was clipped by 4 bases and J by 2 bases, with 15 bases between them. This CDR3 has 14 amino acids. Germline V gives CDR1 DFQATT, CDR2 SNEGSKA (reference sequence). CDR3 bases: TGCAGTGCTACTTCCCCGGAGGCACCCTACGAGCAGTACCTC. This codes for CSATSPEAPYEQYL.

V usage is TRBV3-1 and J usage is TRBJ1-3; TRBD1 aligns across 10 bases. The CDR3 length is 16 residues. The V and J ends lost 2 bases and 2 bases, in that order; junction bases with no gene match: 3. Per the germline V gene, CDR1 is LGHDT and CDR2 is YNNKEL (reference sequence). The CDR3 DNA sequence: TGTGCCAGCAGCCAAAGACAGGGGGCAACTGGAAACACCATATATTTT. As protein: CASSQRQGATGNTIYF.

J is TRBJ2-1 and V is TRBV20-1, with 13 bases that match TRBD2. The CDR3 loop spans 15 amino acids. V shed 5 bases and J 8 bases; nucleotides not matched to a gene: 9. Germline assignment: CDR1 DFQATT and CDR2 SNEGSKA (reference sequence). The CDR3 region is CSAGSLAGGPYEQFF. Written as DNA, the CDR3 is TGCAGTGCTGGTTCACTAGCGGGAGGGCCGTATGAGCAGTTCTTC.

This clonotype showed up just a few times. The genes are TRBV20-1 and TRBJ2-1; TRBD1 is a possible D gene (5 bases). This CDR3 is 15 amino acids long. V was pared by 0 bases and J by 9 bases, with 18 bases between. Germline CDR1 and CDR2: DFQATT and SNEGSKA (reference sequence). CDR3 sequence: CSARDRRAGSGEQFF. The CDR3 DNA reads TGCAGTGCTAGAGATCGCAGGGCAGGTTCCGGTGAGCAGTTCTTC.

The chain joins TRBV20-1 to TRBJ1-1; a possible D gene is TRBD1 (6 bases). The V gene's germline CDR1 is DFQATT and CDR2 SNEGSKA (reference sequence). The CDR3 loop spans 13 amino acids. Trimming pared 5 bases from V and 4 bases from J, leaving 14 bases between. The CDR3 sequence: CSALRGPGTEAFF. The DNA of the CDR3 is TGCAGTGCTCTCAGGGGTCCGGGCACTGAAGCTTTCTTT.

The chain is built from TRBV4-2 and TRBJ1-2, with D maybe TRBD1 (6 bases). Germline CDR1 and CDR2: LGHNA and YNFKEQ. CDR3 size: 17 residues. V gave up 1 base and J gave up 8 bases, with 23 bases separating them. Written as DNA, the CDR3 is TGTGCCAGCAGCCAAGGGGCAGGGGATACCCAAATCCGAGGCTACACCTTC. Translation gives CASSQGAGDTQIRGYTF.

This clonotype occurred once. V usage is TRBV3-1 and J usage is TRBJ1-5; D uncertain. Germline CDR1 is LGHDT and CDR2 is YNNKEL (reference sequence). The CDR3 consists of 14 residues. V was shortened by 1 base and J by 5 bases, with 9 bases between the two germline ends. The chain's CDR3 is CASSQGMVDQPQHF. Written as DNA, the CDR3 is TGTGCCAGCAGCCAAGGAATGGTAGATCAGCCCCAGCATTTT.

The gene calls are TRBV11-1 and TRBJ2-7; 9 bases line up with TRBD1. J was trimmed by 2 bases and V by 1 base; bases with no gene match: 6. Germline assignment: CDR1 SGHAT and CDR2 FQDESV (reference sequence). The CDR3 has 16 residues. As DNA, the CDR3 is TGTGCCAGCAGCTTAGGGGACAGGGTGGGCGCCTACGAGCAGTACTTC. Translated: CASSLGDRVGAYEQYF.

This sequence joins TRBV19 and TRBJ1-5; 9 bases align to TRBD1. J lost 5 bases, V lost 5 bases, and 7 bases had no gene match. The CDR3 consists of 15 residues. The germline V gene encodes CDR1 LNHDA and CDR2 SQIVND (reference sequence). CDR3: CASSPGDRDHQPQHF. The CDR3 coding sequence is TGTGCCAGTAGTCCGGGGGACAGGGACCATCAGCCCCAGCATTTT. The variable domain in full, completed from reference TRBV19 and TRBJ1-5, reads DGGITQSPKYLFRKEGQNVTLSCEQNLNHDAMYWYRQDPGQGLRLIYYSQIVNDFQKGDIAEGYSVSREKKESFPLTVTSAQKNPTAFYLCASSPGDRDHQPQHFGDGTRLSIL.

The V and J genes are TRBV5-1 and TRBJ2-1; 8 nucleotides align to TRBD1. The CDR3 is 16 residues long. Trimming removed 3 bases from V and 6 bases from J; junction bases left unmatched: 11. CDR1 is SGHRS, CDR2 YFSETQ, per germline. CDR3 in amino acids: CASSSNTGQGANEQFF. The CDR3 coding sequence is TGCGCCAGCAGCTCTAACACAGGACAGGGCGCCAATGAGCAGTTCTTC.

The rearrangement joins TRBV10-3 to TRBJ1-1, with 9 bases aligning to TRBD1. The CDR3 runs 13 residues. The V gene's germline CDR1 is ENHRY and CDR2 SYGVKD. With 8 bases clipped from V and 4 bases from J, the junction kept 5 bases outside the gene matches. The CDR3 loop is CAIAETGGTEAFF. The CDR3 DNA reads TGTGCCATCGCAGAGACAGGGGGCACTGAAGCTTTCTTT.

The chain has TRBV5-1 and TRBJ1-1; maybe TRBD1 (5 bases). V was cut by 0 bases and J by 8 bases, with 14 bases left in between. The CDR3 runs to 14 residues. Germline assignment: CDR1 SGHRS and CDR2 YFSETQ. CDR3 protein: CASSLAGSSREAFF. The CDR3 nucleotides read TGCGCCAGCAGCTTGGCAGGGTCGAGTAGAGAAGCTTTCTTT.

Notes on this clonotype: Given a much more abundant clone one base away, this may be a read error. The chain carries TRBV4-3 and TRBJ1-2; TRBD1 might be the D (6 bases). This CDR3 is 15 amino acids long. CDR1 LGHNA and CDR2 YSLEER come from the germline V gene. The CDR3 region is CASSLALNREDGYAF. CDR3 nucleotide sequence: TGCGCCAGCAGCCTAGCCCTGAACAGGGAGGATGGCTACGCCTTC.

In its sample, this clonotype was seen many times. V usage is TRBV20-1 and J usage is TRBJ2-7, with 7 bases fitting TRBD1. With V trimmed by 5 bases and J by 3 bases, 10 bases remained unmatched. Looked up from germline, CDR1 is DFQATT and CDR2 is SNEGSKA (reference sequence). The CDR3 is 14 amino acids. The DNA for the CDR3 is TGCAGTGCTGGGGACAGTCAAGGCCTCTACGAGCAGTACTTC. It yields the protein CSAGDSQGLYEQYF.